These T cell receptor beta chains were read from a single sample in a study of T-cell memory formation after mild COVID-19. TCRdb redid the calling of the 5' RACE reads with MiXCR, one entry per CDR3 protein. The sample lists about 450,000 distinct CDR3 sequences, 23% occurring once. The sample comprised PBMCs or a T cell subset sorted from them (not recorded which). The origin of the receptors is an adult woman who had mild COVID-19 (a few samples of this study predate the infection). Cell type and time point are not known. Both conserved end residues are trimmed from each CDR3. The order of the fields is V gene, J gene, CDR3 protein.

TRBV7-9	TRBJ1-5	ASSPHDGDQPQH
TRBV29-1	TRBJ2-5	SVRAGNQETQY
TRBV4-2	TRBJ2-7	ASSQDRRGEEEQY
TRBV7-7	TRBJ2-3	ASSFRLSSTDTQY
TRBV29-1	TRBJ2-5	SVEDQGSVETQY
TRBV29-1	TRBJ1-1	SVTINTEAF
TRBV9	TRBJ2-7	ASSAGTGPYEQY
TRBV5-1	TRBJ2-7	ASSLTERGLGEQY
TRBV7-8	TRBJ2-7	ASSAGTSGRNEQY
TRBV5-1	TRBJ2-1	ASSLGWVGNEQF
TRBV12-3/TRBV12-4	TRBJ2-7	ASSVTGFGNEQY
TRBV7-6	TRBJ1-2	ASSPGLTRTLYGYT
TRBV7-9	TRBJ2-1	ASTTGSYNEQF
TRBV5-4	TRBJ1-1	ASSLSGITAEAF
TRBV20-1	TRBJ1-1	SARDRSYVEAF
TRBV3-1	TRBJ2-3	ASSQDRLAGMDTQY
TRBV6-2/TRBV6-3	TRBJ2-7	ASSYRDSYEQY
TRBV29-1	TRBJ2-1	SGHWTVLTYNEQF
TRBV7-7	TRBJ2-5	ASRPGTHEGETQY
TRBV27	TRBJ2-7	ASSLFGGYPYEQY
TRBV7-6	TRBJ2-3	ASSLDASGGADTQY
TRBV19	TRBJ2-7	ASSITSGSPLFYEQY
TRBV14	TRBJ2-1	ASSQRQGTYNEQF
TRBV11-2	TRBJ2-2	ASSFHGGADTGELF
TRBV24-1	TRBJ2-3	ATRAGATDTQY
TRBV20-1	TRBJ2-1	SARGLRANNEQF
TRBV7-2	TRBJ2-1	ASSLDYKSYNEQF
TRBV7-3	TRBJ2-7	ASSLTWGYEQY
TRBV27	TRBJ1-5	ASSLAPRQPQH
TRBV15	TRBJ2-1	ATSRADPNEQF
TRBV5-4	TRBJ1-1	ASWWGTEAF
TRBV6-1	TRBJ2-2	ASSEDGSGELF
TRBV6-5	TRBJ2-7	ASKRGLSSYEQY
TRBV7-9	TRBJ1-3	ASSPGIQTGNTIY
TRBV18	TRBJ2-7	ASSPVTPSSYEQY
TRBV7-2	TRBJ2-1	ASSAGQGGEQF
TRBV7-8	TRBJ2-5	ASTFTSGTSGRETQY
TRBV18	TRBJ2-7	ASSPPAGFYEQY
TRBV10-3	TRBJ1-1	ATQGVDTEAF
TRBV6-2/TRBV6-3	TRBJ1-2	ASSSIIRDGYT
TRBV6-5	TRBJ1-4	ASSYSLWTNEKLF
TRBV7-6	TRBJ2-5	ASSPLVRETQY
TRBV5-1	TRBJ2-7	ASSYYPLGQANEQY
TRBV20-1	TRBJ2-3	SARRRTSTDTQY
TRBV9	TRBJ2-1	ASSADFYNEQF
TRBV12-3/TRBV12-4	TRBJ2-7	ASSSGQGAWEQY
TRBV3-1	TRBJ1-1	ASSTGQENTEAF
TRBV18	TRBJ2-7	ASSSTIGTDSYEQY
TRBV5-1	TRBJ2-2	ASSLVAGNTGELF
TRBV18	TRBJ2-1	ASSPRTQGQDEQF